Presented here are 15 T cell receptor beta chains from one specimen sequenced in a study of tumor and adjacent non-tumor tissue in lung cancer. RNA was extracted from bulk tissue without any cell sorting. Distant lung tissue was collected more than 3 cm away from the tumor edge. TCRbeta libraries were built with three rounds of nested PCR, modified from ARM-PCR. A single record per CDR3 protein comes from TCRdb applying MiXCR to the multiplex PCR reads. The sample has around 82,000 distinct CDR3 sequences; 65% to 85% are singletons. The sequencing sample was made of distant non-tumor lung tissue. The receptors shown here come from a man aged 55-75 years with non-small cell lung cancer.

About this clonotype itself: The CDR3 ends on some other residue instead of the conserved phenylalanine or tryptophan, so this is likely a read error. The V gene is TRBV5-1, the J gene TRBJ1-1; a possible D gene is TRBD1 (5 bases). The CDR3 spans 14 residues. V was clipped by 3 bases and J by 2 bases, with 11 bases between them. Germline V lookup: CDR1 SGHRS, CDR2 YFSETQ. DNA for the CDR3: TGCGCCAGCAGCTCGAGGGGCGGTAACACTGAAGCTTTCGTT. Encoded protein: CASSSRGGNTEAFV.

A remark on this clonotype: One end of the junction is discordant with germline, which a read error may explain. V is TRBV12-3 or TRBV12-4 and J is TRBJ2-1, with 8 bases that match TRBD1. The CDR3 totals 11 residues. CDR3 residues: CASLKDREQFF. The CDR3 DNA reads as TGTGCCAGCCTCAAGGACAGGGAGCAGTTTTTC.

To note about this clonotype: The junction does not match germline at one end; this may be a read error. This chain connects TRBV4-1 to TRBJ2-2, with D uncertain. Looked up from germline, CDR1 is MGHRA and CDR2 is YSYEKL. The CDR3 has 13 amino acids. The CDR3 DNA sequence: TGCGCCAACAGCCATATACAAACCGGGGAGCTGTTTTTT. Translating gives CANSHIQTGELFF.

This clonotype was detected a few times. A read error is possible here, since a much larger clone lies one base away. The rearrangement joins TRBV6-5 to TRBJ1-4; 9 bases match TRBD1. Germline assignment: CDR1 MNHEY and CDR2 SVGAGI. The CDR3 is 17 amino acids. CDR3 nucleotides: TGTGCCAACAGTCCGCGGACCGGGACAGGGAGATTTGAAAAACTGTTTTTT. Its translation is CANSPRTGTGRFEKLFF.

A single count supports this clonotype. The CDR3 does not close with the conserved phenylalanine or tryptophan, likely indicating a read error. Written as DNA, the CDR3 is TGTCTCAGCAGCTCCCGGGGAGCGGAAGGATACAGAGCCGGGGAGCTGTTTTTA. It is translated as CLSSSRGAEGYRAGELFL. V gene TRBV11-3 combines with J gene TRBJ2-2; TRBD2 might be the D (5 bases). CDR1 and CDR2 from the germline V gene are SGHNT and YENEEA. The CDR3 has 18 amino acids.

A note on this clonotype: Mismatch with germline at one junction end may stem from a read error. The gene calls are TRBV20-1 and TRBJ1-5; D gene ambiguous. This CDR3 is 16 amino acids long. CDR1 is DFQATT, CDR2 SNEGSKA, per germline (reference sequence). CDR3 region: CSARARTGHSKQPQHF. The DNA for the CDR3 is TGCAGTGCTAGAGCGAGAACGGGTCATAGCAAACAGCCCCAGCATTTT.

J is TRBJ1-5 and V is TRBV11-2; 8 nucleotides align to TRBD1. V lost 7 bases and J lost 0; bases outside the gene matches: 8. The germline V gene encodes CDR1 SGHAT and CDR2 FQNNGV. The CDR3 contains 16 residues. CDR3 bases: TGTGCCAGCAACAGGGGGATTTCAAGTAGCAATCAGCCCCAGCATTTT. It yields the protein CASNRGISSSNQPQHF.

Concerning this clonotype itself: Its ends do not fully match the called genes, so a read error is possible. CDR3 in DNA: TGTGCCAGCAGCCTCGCTCTAAGGGGCGGGGATACACAGTATTTT. This translates into CASSLALRGGDTQYF. The V and J genes are TRBV11-3 and TRBJ2-3; possibly TRBD2 for D (6 bases). The length of the CDR3 is 15 residues. From germline, CDR1 is SGHNT and CDR2 YENEEA.

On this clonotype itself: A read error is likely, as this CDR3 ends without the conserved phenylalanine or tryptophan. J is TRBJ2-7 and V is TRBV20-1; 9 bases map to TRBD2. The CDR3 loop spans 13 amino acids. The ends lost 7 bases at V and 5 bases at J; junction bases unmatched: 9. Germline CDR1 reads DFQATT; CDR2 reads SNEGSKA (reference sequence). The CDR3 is CSVGPAGGDEQYI. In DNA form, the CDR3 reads TGCAGTGTCGGCCCAGCGGGAGGAGACGAGCAGTACATC.

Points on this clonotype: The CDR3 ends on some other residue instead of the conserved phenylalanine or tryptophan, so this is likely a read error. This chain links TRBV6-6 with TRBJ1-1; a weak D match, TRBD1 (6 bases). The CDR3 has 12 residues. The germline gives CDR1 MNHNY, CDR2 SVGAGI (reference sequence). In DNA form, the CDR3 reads TGTACCAGCAGTTCCTACAGGGCGGAAGCTTTCCTT. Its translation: CTSSSYRAEAFL.

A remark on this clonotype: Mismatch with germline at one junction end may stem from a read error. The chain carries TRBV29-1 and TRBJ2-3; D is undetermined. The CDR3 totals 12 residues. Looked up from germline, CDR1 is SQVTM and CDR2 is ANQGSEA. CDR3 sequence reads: CSVGLSTDTHYF. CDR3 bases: TGCAGCGTTGGTCTGAGCACAGATACGCACTATTTT.

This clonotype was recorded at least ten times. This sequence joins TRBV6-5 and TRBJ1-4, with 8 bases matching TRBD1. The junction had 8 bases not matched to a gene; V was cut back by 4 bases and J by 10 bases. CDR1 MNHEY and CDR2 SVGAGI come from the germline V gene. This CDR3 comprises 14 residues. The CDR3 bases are TGTGCCAGCAGTTTTTCGGGACAGGAGCGAAAACTGTTTTTT. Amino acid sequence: CASSFSGQERKLFF.

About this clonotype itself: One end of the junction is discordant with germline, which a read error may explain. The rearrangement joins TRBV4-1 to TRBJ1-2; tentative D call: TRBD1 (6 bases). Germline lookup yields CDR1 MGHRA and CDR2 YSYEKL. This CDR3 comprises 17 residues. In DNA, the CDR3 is TGCGCCAGCAGCCCCACCCTGGGTTTAGGGGGGGCCTATGGATACACCTTC. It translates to CASSPTLGLGGAYGYTF.

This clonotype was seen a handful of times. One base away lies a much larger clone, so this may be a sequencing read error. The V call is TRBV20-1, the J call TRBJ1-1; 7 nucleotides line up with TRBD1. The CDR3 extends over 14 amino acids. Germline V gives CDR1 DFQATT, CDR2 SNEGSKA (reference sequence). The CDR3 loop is CSTRVQGNSPEAFF. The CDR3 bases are TGCAGTACTAGAGTACAGGGGAATAGCCCTGAAGCTTTCTTT.

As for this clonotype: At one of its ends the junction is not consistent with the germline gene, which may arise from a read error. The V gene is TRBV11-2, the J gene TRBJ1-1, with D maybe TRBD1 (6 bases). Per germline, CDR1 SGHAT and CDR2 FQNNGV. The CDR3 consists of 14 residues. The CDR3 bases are TGTGCCAGCAGCTTGACAGGTAGAGGGTCTGAGGCTTTCTTT. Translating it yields CASSLTGRGSEAFF.